This is a list of T cell receptor beta chains from one sample in a study of T cell repertoires and HLA-DP antigens. No antigen has been identified for these receptors. TCRdb's copy holds only in-frame clones and misses some; the assay was immunoSEQ multiplex PCR. Of about 73,000 clones in the sample, around 80% were seen once. What was sequenced was CD4+ T cells from PBMCs. These receptors all stem from a man in his fifties or sixties in good health and CMV-seronegative. Both conserved end residues are part of each CDR3. The D gene is left open where the match is weak.

TRBV7-2,TRBJ2-5,NA,CASSLRRETQYF
TRBV4-3,TRBJ2-1,TRBD2,CASSQEALAGRNEQFF
TRBV5-6,TRBJ1-2,NA,CASSYDGSPVSYTF
TRBV7-9,TRBJ1-2,NA,CASSLGAGRENYGYTF
TRBV7-2,TRBJ1-2,NA,CASSNDRNYGYTF
TRBV4-3,TRBJ2-1,TRBD1,CASSQAGQGRNEQFF
TRBV28,TRBJ1-2,NA,CASSSRRRGADYGYTF
TRBV11-3,TRBJ1-2,TRBD1,CASSSQGAVYGYTF
TRBV5-1,TRBJ2-2,NA,CASSSPNLQVAGELFF
TRBV2,TRBJ2-2,NA,CASSQGLAIANTGELFF
TRBV5-4,TRBJ1-1,TRBD1,CASSLTGGEYTEAFF
TRBV5-6,TRBJ1-2,NA,CASSPDPGRIYGYTF
TRBV10-3,TRBJ2-1,TRBD2,CAISASGRADEQFF
TRBV16,TRBJ2-1,TRBD1,CASSRSGQRYNEQFF
TRBV27,TRBJ1-1,NA,CASSLYRRGTEAFF
TRBV19,TRBJ2-1,TRBD2,CASSINLASGNEQFF
TRBV28,TRBJ2-1,TRBD1,CASSPYGTGGSYNEQFF
TRBV11-2,TRBJ2-1,TRBD1,CASSPRTGGSYNEQFF
TRBV20-1,TRBJ2-4,TRBD2,CSARGLAGEYF
TRBV14,TRBJ1-1,TRBD1,CASSQDIRQGWRDTEAFF
TRBV28,TRBJ2-1,NA,CASRGGGGSYNEQFF
TRBV7-3,TRBJ2-1,NA,CASSPRGTTVKFF
TRBV21-1,TRBJ1-5,NA,CASSNYRGPMRRQPQHF
TRBV7-9,TRBJ1-2,NA,CASSLTADYYGYTF
TRBV15,TRBJ2-1,TRBD1,CATSPWTGNHLMRTYNEQFF
TRBV18,TRBJ2-3,NA,CASSPRRERSTDTQYF
TRBV7-2,TRBJ2-7,NA,CASSFASGMPNYEQYF
TRBV6-1,TRBJ1-1,TRBD1,CASSPQGNVNTEAFF
TRBV7-9,TRBJ1-6,NA,CASSLANRAGSPLHF
TRBV29-1,TRBJ2-1,TRBD2,CSVTRTSANEQFF
TRBV25-1,TRBJ2-3,TRBD2,CASSDMTGRGYWDTQYF
TRBV5-8,TRBJ1-2,NA,CASSLTGAGGYTF
TRBV11-2,TRBJ2-1,TRBD2,CASSLVLAGEQFF